This entry describes one T cell receptor (beta chain). Antigen specificity is unknown. This entry is derived from a study of neoadjuvant nivolumab and ipilimumab in lung cancer. Repertoires were generated with immunoSEQ multiplex PCR, while TCRdb's copy carries only in-frame clones and drops some. The sample includes several thousand clones, roughly 79% of them seen just once. Study-wide results and caveats: Pretherapy blood TCR richness correlated positively with resected tumor richness. From pretherapy to surgery, tumor richness and clonality rose with dual therapy. Compared with tumor-adjacent uninvolved lung, resected tumors showed greater richness and clonality.

Germline CDR1 and CDR2: SGHTA and FQGNSA. The germline V and J ends were trimmed by 5 bases and 2 bases, with 11 bases remaining between them. The CDR3 is 14 amino acids. The starting material was normal lung tissue adjacent to the tumor, obtained after neoadjuvant nivolumab, alone or with ipilimumab, at or shortly before surgery. The chain is built from TRBV7-2 and TRBJ2-3; D gene ambiguous. The clonotype comes from an adult with non-small cell lung cancer. Some clones in this sample may be carry-over from other donors' samples. The CDR3 is CASSRWLSTDTQYF. The CDR3 coding sequence is TGTGCCAGCAGCCGCTGGCTTTCCACAGATACGCAGTATTTT.